The rows below give T cell receptor beta chains drawn from one sample of a study of read filtering for tumor transcriptome and immune sequencing. From the reads, TCRdb called clonotypes with MiXCR, one entry per CDR3 protein. The table records tens of thousands of distinct CDR3 sequences, roughly 15% of them present only once. Sequenced material: a population of CD138-negative cells sorted from bone marrow. The receptors were sampled from a donor at least 40 years old with multiple myeloma. CDR3s include the opening cysteine and the closing phenylalanine or tryptophan. The order of the fields is V gene, D gene, J gene, clone size, CDR3 DNA, CDR3 protein. D genes are given only for firm matches. Size is omitted from some rows. Given values are once, few, many or a class for expanded clones.

TRBV7-9	NA	TRBJ2-2	NA	TGTGCCACCTCAGGGAGCACCGGGGAGCTGTTTTTT	CATSGSTGELFF
TRBV29-1	TRBD2	TRBJ2-2	many	TGCAGCGCCCGGGTTGCGGGAGTTGCGCATAACGCCGGGGAGCTGTTTTTT	CSARVAGVAHNAGELFF
TRBV28	NA	TRBJ1-1	medium-sized	TGTGCCAGCAGTTTATGGGAGAGAGGGGGCACTGAAGCTTTCTTT	CASSLWERGGTEAFF
TRBV20-1	NA	TRBJ2-5	many	TGCAGTGCTAGTCGTACCCAGGTCCAAGAGACCCAGTACTTC	CSASRTQVQETQYF
TRBV6-5	NA	TRBJ2-7	many	TGTGCCAGCAGTTACTCGATAGGACCCTACGAGCAGTACTTC	CASSYSIGPYEQYF
TRBV29-1	TRBD2	TRBJ2-3	NA	TGCAGCGTTCGTAGACTAGCGGGGAACACAGATACGCAGTATTTT	CSVRRLAGNTDTQYF
TRBV6-1	TRBD1	TRBJ2-7	NA	TGTGCCAGCAGTGACCCGGGACAGGGTTTTTTACCCTCCTACGAGCAGTACTTC	CASSDPGQGFLPSYEQYF
TRBV3-1	NA	TRBJ2-5	few	TGTGCCAGCAGCCTACACAACAGTGGCCAAGAGACCCAGTACTTC	CASSLHNSGQETQYF
TRBV4-1	NA	TRBJ2-6	many	TGCGCCAGCAGCCAGGATTGTGGTGGGGCCAACGTCCTGACTTTC	CASSQDCGGANVLTF
TRBV27	TRBD1	TRBJ1-6	many	TGTGCCAGCAGTCGGACAGGGGGGTCGGGGAATTCACCCCTCCACTTT	CASSRTGGSGNSPLHF
TRBV9	TRBD1	TRBJ2-5	many	TGTGCCAGCAGCGTAGGAGCGTCAGGGGGTGGCGAGACCCAGTACTTC	CASSVGASGGGETQYF
TRBV20-1	NA	TRBJ1-5	NA	TGCAGTGCTATCTTACAGAATCAGCCCCAGCATTTT	CSAILQNQPQHF